This T cell receptor (beta chain) was captured in a study of T cell repertoires in cytomegalovirus infection. The CDR3 runs 14 residues. Germline CDR1 and CDR2: SGDLS and YYNGEE. J lost 5 bases, V lost 2 bases, and 2 bases had no gene match. The table lists this clonotype with a count of one. Antigen unknown. A single record per CDR3 protein comes from TCRdb applying MiXCR to the reads. The sample has some 350,000 distinct CDR3 sequences; around a third are singletons. The chain links TRBV9 to TRBJ2-1; the match to TRBD2 covers 9 bases. This TCR came from a human donor in good health (CMV status not recorded). Some clones in this sample may be carry-over from other donors' samples. The source was cultured PBMCs, collected from culture after CMV antigen stimulation. The CDR3 DNA follows: TGTGCCAGCAGCGTGGGCGGGAGGGACAATGAGCAGTTCTTC. Protein sequence: CASSVGGRDNEQFF.